This T cell receptor (beta chain) derives from a study of blood T cells in healthy people across ages. Broader study findings: Older age went with lower TCR beta diversity per million T cells, in a roughly linear way.

The sample holds many counts of this clonotype. What it recognizes is unknown. Next came a second PCR, run for about 7 to 11 cycles, which used a sample-barcoded 5' primer along with a J-beta primer mix. TCRdb recomputed calls from the 5' RACE reads with MiXCR, one row per CDR3 protein. The sample holds approximately 680,000 distinct CDR3 sequences, about 34% seen once. This CDR3 has 13 amino acids. Trimming cost V 4 bases and J 7 bases, with 11 bases left between them. Germline CDR1 SEHNR, CDR2 FQNEAQ (reference sequence). The V call is TRBV7-9, the J call TRBJ2-1, with D perhaps TRBD1 (5 bases). Sequenced sample: blood. This TCR was sampled from a woman at least 80 years old in good health. The CDR3 nucleotides are TGTGCCAGCAGCTGGTCCGACAGTAATGAGCAGTTCTTC. Amino acids: CASSWSDSNEQFF.